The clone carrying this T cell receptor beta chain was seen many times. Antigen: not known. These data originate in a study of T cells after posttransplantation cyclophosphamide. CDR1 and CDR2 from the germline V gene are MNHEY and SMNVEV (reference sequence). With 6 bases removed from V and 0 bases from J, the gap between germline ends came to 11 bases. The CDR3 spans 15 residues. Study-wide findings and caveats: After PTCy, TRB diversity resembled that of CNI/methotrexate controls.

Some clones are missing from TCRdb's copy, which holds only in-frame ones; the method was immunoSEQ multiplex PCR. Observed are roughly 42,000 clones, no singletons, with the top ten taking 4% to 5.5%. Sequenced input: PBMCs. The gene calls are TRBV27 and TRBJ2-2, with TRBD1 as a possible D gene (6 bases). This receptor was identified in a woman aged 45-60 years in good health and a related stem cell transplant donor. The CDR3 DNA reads TGTGCCAGCAGCACCGGGACAACGAACACCGGGGAGCTGTTTTTT. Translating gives CASSTGTTNTGELFF.